These 14 T cell receptor beta chains were all obtained from the same sample, sequenced in a study of blood T cells in healthy people across ages. The use of a sample-barcoded 5' primer and a J-beta primer mix characterized a second PCR of 7 to 11 cycles. TCRdb re-called the 5' RACE reads with MiXCR, one entry per CDR3 protein. The profile shows some 1,000,000 distinct CDR3 sequences, 25% of them singletons. This same sample was also taken into another study, of T cells of mothers and their children.

Sequences were obtained from blood. These receptors all stem from a girl aged 2 to 10 in good health.

The chain uses TRBV6-1 and TRBJ2-1, with 10 bases fitting TRBD2. Looked up from germline, CDR1 is MNHNS and CDR2 is SASEGT. The V and J ends lost 6 bases and 5 bases, in that order; junction bases with no gene match: 13. The CDR3 has 17 residues. The CDR3 reads CASRKSGTSAVHNEQFF. The CDR3 region has the DNA TGTGCCAGCAGAAAGTCCGGGACTAGCGCGGTCCACAATGAGCAGTTCTTC.

CDR3 protein: CASNPTGTGHEAFF. The DNA for the CDR3 is TGTGCCAGCAACCCGACCGGGACAGGGCATGAAGCTTTCTTT. The chain links TRBV11-2 to TRBJ1-1; 9 bases agree with TRBD1. Germline V gene lookup returns CDR1 SGHAT and CDR2 FQNNGV. This CDR3 is built from 14 residues. V shed 7 bases, J shed 7 bases, and the junction held 10 bases outside the gene matches.

The gene calls are TRBV27 and TRBJ2-3; TRBD1 is a possible D gene (5 bases). Trimming pared 7 bases from V and 1 base from J, leaving 6 bases between. Germline CDR1 and CDR2: MNHEY and SMNVEV (reference sequence). CDR3 length: 12 amino acids. The CDR3 region is CASKTGTDTQYF. CDR3 coding DNA: TGTGCCAGCAAGACAGGCACAGATACGCAGTATTTT.

Concerning this clonotype: Being one base from a much bigger clone, this may be a read error. The rearrangement joins TRBV7-2 to TRBJ1-4, with 7 nucleotides matching TRBD1. CDR1 and CDR2 (germline): SGHTA, FQGNSA. The V gene end was trimmed by 2 bases and the J gene end by 4 bases; junction bases not matched to a gene: 4. CDR3 size: 15 residues. The CDR3 here is CASSLQGGSNEKLFF. The CDR3 DNA reads TGTGCCAGCAGCTTACAGGGGGGAAGTAATGAAAAACTGTTTTTT.

This clonotype was detected only a few times. The rearrangement links TRBV6-1 to TRBJ2-7; D is undetermined. Per the germline V gene, CDR1 is MNHNS and CDR2 is SASEGT. The CDR3 covers 15 residues. V gave up 0 bases and J gave up 2 bases, with 11 bases separating them. The DNA for the CDR3 is TGTGCCAGCAGTGAAGCGAGAAACGGAGCCTACGAGCAGTACTTC. Translating gives CASSEARNGAYEQYF.

In this sample, this clonotype turned up a few times. Written as DNA, the CDR3 is TGTGCCAGCAGCTTTTGGACGGCCGTTACGCAGTATTTT. Translation gives CASSFWTAVTQYF. The rearrangement uses TRBV7-9 and TRBJ2-3, with D hard to call. Trimming stripped 3 bases from V and 8 bases from J, with 12 bases between. The CDR3 loop spans 13 amino acids. Germline CDR1 SEHNR, CDR2 FQNEAQ (reference sequence). Full variable domain (outside the CDR3, taken from reference TRBV7-9 and TRBJ2-3): DTGVSQNPRHKITKRGQNVTFRCDPISEHNRLYWYRQTLGQGPEFLTYFQNEAQLEKSRLLSDRFSAERPKGSFSTLEIQRTEQGDSAMYLCASSFWTAVTQYFGPGTRLTVL.

This clonotype was recorded a few times. The CDR3 region has the DNA TGCAGTGCTAGAGAGGGAAGTGACCCGTTAGAACTGTTTTTT. It translates to CSAREGSDPLELFF. This chain connects TRBV20-1 to TRBJ1-4; no definite D call. There are 14 residues in the CDR3. Germline V gene sequence: CDR1 DFQATT, CDR2 SNEGSKA (reference sequence). The V end lost 0 bases, the J end lost 12 bases, and 17 bases lay between the germline ends.

The rearrangement joins TRBV5-1 to TRBJ2-5, with 10 bases matching TRBD2. Matching the DNA end better, TRBJ2-7 makes the J call doubtful. Germline CDR1 and CDR2: SGHRS and YFSETQ. The CDR3 has 13 amino acids. The CDR3 loop reads CASRTSGHYEQYF. CDR3 nucleotides: TGCGCCAGCAGGACTAGCGGGCACTACGAGCAGTACTTC.

This clonotype was recorded a few times. The chain uses TRBV30 and TRBJ1-1; D gene unclear. V was pared by 5 bases and J by 9 bases, with 13 bases between. The germline CDR1 and CDR2 sequences are GTSNPN and SVGIG (reference sequence). The CDR3 is 11 amino acids. CDR3 nucleotides: TGTGCCTGGGGTTCCCTTGGGCAAGCTTTCTTT. It yields the protein CAWGSLGQAFF. The variable domain in full, with the rest retrieved from reference TRBV30 and TRBJ1-1, is SQTIHQWPATLVQPVGSPLSLECTVEGTSNPNLYWYRQAAGRGLQLLFYSVGIGQISSEVPQNLSASRPQDRQFILSSKKLLLSDSGFYLCAWGSLGQAFFGQGTRLTVV.

In this sample, this clonotype turned up a few times. The chain employs TRBV24-1 and TRBJ1-1; D is ambiguous. The CDR3 extends over 12 amino acids. Trimming left V 4 bases short and J 9 bases short, with 11 bases between. Germline CDR1 and CDR2: KGHDR and SFDVKD. This chain's CDR3 is CATSDPNSQAFF. The CDR3 DNA reads TGTGCCACCAGTGACCCCAATTCCCAAGCTTTCTTT.

V gene TRBV6-5 combines with J gene TRBJ2-7; tentatively, D is TRBD1 (6 bases). The V gene lost 0 bases and the J gene lost 4 bases, with 10 bases spanning the gap. There are 14 residues in the CDR3. Germline CDR1 and CDR2: MNHEY and SVGAGI. The CDR3 region has the DNA TGTGCCAGCAGTTACTCCGGGACACCGTACGAGCAGTACTTC. This codes for CASSYSGTPYEQYF.

There are a few counts of this clonotype. This chain joins TRBV27 and TRBJ1-3, with D hard to call. The CDR3 is 15 residues long. Germline CDR1 is MNHEY and CDR2 is SMNVEV (reference sequence). Trimming took off 3 bases at V and 0 bases at J, with 9 bases between the two ends. The CDR3 DNA reads as TGTGCCAGCAGTTTCCAGTGGAGCTCTGGAAACACCATATATTTT. Translation gives CASSFQWSSGNTIYF.

V is TRBV6-2 or TRBV6-3 and J is TRBJ2-2; perhaps D is TRBD1 or TRBD2 (5 bases each). The germline V gene encodes CDR1 MNHEY and CDR2 SVGEGT. The V and J ends lost 5 bases and 1 base respectively, with 11 bases between them. The CDR3 is 15 amino acids. The CDR3 here is CASSKGTGNTGELFF. The CDR3 coding sequence is TGTGCCAGCAGTAAAGGGACGGGGAACACCGGGGAGCTGTTTTTT.

The chain uses TRBV21-1 and TRBJ2-1; the table's D gene call, TRBD2, was not cross checked with the DNA. TRBV21-1 is recorded as a pseudogene. The CDR3 loop spans 14 amino acids. The CDR3 coding sequence is TGTGCCAGCAGCAAAGGAGGGCAGAACAATGAGCAGTTCTTC. Its protein is CASSKGGQNNEQFF.